This entry concerns a single T cell receptor beta chain. Produced via immunoSEQ multiplex PCR; TCRdb's table is partial and in-frame only. In the table there are about 200,000 clones, about 90% of which are singletons. The CDR3 spans 17 residues. V was clipped by 4 bases and J by 2 bases; unmatched bases: 10. From germline, CDR1 is LGHDT and CDR2 YNNKEL (reference sequence). The sample comes from a study of blood T cell repertoires in COVID-19. The V and J genes are TRBV3-1 (or the pseudogene TRBV3-2) and TRBJ2-1; TRBD2 agrees at 8 bases. The specimen was PBMCs or T cells enriched from blood (not recorded which). The receptor comes from a man aged 25 to 40 who had recovered from COVID-19. The CDR3 protein is CASSPTKRTSPYNEQFF. CDR3 nucleotides: TGTGCCAGCAGCCCTACCAAGCGGACTAGCCCCTACAATGAGCAGTTCTTC.